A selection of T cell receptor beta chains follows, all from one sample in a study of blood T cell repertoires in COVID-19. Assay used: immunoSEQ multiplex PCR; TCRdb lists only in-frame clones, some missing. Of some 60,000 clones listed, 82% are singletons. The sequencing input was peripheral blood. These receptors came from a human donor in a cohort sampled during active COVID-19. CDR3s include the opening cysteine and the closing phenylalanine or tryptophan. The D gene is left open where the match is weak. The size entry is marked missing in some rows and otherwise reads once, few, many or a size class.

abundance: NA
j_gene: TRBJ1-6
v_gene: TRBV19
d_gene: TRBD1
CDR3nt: TGTGCCAGTAGTATGGGGCAGGGGGGCTCACCCCTCCACTTT
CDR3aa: CASSMGQGGSPLHF

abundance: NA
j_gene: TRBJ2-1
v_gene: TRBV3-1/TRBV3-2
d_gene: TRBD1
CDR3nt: TGTGCCAGCAGCCAAAGGGACAGGGAAGAGCAGTTCTTC
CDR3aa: CASSQRDREEQFF

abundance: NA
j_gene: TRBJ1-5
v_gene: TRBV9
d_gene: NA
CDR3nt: TGTGCCAGCGGGAGGGAGGGTAATCAGCCCCAGCATTTT
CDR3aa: CASGREGNQPQHF

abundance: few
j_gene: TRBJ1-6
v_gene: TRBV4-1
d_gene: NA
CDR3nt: TGCGCCAGCAGCCAGGCAAGTAATTCACCCCTCCACTTT
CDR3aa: CASSQASNSPLHF

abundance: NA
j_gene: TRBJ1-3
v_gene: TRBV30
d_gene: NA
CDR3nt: TGTGCCTGGAGCCCAGGCGTGTCCATATATTTT
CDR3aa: CAWSPGVSIYF

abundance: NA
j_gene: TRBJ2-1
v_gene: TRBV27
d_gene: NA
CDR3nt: TGTGCCAGCAGTTTCGGGTACAATGAGCAGTTCTTC
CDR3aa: CASSFGYNEQFF

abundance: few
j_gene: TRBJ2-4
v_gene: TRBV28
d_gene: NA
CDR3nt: TGTGCCAGCCCTCGCCGAGAGGGGGACGATCTAGCCAAAAACATTCAGTACTTC
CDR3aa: CASPRREGDDLAKNIQYF

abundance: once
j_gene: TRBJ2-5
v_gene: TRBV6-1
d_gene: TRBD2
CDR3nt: TGTGCCAGCAGTGAAGCTTTAGCGGGGGGCCAAGAGACCCAGTACTTC
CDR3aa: CASSEALAGGQETQYF

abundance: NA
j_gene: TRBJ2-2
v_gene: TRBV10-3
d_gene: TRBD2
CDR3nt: TGTGCCATCAGTGAGTCGATTCCCGGCGCGGGGGTGAGGACCGGGGAGCTGTTTTTT
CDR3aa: CAISESIPGAGVRTGELFF

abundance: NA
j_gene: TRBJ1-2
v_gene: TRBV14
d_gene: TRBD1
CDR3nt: TGTGCCAGCAGCGGAACCGGGACAGTCAACTATGGCTACACCTTC
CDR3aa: CASSGTGTVNYGYTF

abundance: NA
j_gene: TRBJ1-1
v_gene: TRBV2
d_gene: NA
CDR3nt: TGTGCCAGCTACTTGGGGGGTTGGGGAATGAACACTGAAGCTTTCTTT
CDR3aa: CASYLGGWGMNTEAFF

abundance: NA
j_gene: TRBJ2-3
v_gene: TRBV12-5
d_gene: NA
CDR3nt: TGTGCTAGTGGTCTTCCAGAAACAGATACGCAGTATTTT
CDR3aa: CASGLPETDTQYF

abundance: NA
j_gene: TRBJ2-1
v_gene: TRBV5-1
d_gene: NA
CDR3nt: TGCGCCAGCAGCCGTCGAAAGGGGTTCGATGAGCAGTTCTTC
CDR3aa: CASSRRKGFDEQFF

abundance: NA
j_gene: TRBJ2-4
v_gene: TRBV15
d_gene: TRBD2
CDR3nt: TGTGCCACCAGCGGGCGGGAGGCGTTAGCCAAAAACATTCAGTACTTC
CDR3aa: CATSGREALAKNIQYF

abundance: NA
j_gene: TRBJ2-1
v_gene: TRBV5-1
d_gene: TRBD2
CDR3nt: TGCGCCAGCTGCTGGGGAGGGGCGGGGGTTGAAAATGAGCAGTTCTTC
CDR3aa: CASCWGGAGVENEQFF

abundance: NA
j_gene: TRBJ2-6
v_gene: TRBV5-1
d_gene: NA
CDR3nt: TGCGCCAGCAGCACGGAGGGTCTCTCTGGGGCCAACGTCCTGACTTTC
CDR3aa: CASSTEGLSGANVLTF

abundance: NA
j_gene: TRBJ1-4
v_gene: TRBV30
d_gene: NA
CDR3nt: TGTGCCTGGAGTGTACGGAAAGCAGGGCGAGATGAAAAACTGTTTTTT
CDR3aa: CAWSVRKAGRDEKLFF

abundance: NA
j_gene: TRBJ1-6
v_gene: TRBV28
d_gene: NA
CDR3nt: TGTGCCAGCAGAAAACCGACAGGCTCCTATAATTCACCCCTCCACTTT
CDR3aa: CASRKPTGSYNSPLHF

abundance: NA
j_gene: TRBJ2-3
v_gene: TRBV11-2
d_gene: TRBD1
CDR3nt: TGTGCCAGCTCAGACAGGGGGGGCTGGGCAGATACGCAGTATTTT
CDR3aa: CASSDRGGWADTQYF

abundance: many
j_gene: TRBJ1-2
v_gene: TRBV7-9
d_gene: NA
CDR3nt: TGTGCCAGCAGCTTACAGTACTATGGCTACACCTTC
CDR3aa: CASSLQYYGYTF

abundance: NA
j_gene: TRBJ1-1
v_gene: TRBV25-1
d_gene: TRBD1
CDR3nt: TGTGCCAGCAGGGACAGGGGGCTGAGAGACGGCACTGAAGCTTTCTTT
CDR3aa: CASRDRGLRDGTEAFF

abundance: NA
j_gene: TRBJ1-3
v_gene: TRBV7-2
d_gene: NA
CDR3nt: TGTGCCAGCAGCCCCTATGGGAGCTCTGGAAACACCATATATTTT
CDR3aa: CASSPYGSSGNTIYF

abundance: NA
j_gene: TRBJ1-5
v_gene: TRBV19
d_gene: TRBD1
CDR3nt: TGTGCCAGTAGTATTGGACAGGGGGCGATTTATAGCAATCAGCCCCAGCATTTT
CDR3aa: CASSIGQGAIYSNQPQHF

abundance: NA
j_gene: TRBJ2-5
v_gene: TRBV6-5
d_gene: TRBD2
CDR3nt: TGTGCCAGCGGCGGACTAGCGGTACAAGAGACCCAGTACTTC
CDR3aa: CASGGLAVQETQYF

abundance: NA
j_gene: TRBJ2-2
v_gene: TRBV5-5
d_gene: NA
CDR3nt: TGTGCCAGCAGCTCACAGGGCATCGGGGAGCTGTTTTTT
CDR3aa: CASSSQGIGELFF

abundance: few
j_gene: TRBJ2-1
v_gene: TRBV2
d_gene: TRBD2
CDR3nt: TGTGCCAGCAGTGAACCCCTAGCGGACTCCTACAATGAGCAGTTCTTC
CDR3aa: CASSEPLADSYNEQFF

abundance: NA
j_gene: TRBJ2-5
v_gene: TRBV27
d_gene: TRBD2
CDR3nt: TGTGCCAGCAGTTTTGGTGGGACGGGGGGTAAAGAGACCCAGTACTTC
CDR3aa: CASSFGGTGGKETQYF

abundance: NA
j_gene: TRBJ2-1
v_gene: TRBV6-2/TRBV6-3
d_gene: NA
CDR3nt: TGTGCCAGCAGTTACACATCTAGACTTGAGGTCAGCTCCTACAATGAGCAGTTCTTC
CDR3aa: CASSYTSRLEVSSYNEQFF

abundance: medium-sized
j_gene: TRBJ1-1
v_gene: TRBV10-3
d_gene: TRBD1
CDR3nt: TGTGCCATCACCACGACAGGGGACGACACTGAAGCTTTCTTT
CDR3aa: CAITTTGDDTEAFF

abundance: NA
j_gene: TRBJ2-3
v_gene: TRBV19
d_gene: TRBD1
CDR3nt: TGTGCCAGTAGGTTAGGGACAGGGGGCACAGATACGCAGTATTTT
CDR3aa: CASRLGTGGTDTQYF

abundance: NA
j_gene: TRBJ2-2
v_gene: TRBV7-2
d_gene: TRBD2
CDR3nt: TGTGCCAGCAGACCTAGCGGGGGGGTCTACACCGGGGAGCTGTTTTTT
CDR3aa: CASRPSGGVYTGELFF

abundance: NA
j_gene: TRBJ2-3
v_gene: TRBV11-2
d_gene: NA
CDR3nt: TGTGCCAGCAGCTTAACGGGGAACGGGGCAGATACGCAGTATTTT
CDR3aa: CASSLTGNGADTQYF

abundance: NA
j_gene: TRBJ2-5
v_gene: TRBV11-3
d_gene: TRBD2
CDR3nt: TGTGCCAGCAGCTTATCGGGGGGAAAGACCCAGTACTTC
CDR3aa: CASSLSGGKTQYF

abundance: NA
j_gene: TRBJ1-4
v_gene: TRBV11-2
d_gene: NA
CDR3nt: TGTGCCAGCAGCCTCCGGGGGTCTTACGAAGGCGAAAAACTGTTTTTT
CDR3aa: CASSLRGSYEGEKLFF

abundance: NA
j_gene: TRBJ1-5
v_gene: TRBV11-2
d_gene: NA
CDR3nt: TGTGCCAGCAGCTTAGCGGTGGATCAGCCCCAGCATTTT
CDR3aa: CASSLAVDQPQHF

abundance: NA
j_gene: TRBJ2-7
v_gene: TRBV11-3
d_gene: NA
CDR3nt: TGTGCCAGCAGCTTAGGAGACAGGCACGAGCAGTACTTC
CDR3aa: CASSLGDRHEQYF

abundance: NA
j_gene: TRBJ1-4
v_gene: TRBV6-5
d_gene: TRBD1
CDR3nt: TGTGCCAGCAGTAAAAGAGGGGACAGGGACGAAAAACTGTTTTTT
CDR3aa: CASSKRGDRDEKLFF